One sample yielded the 11 T cell receptor beta chains listed below, sequenced in a study of T cells in tuberculosis listed by TCRdb under 2018. The library was made by the immunoSEQ multiplex PCR assay. TCRdb stores this immuneACCESS table with in-frame sequences only. Part of the clones is absent; in the studies checked, under half of the shortfall reflects unresolved V genes, and no reason is known for the rest. For this sample there are 25,000 to 35,000 clones; about 90% appear just once. The ten largest clones represent approximately 7% of the sample. The time point label, read with the paper, signifies: new active TB diagnosis, blood taken before or within 7 days of starting treatment. This material consisted of PBMCs, taken at tuberculosis diagnosis. These receptors all come from an adult with tuberculosis. Some clones in this sample may be carry-over from other donors' samples.

The chain uses TRBV6-5 and TRBJ1-6; a possible D gene is TRBD1 (5 bases). Trimming shortened V by 7 bases and J by 9 bases, and 10 bases separated the two germline ends. This CDR3 comprises 12 residues. In germline, CDR1 is MNHEY, CDR2 SVGAGI. The CDR3 sequence: CASTEGASPLHF. Written as DNA, the CDR3 is TGTGCCAGCACGGAAGGGGCTTCACCCCTCCACTTT.

The chain has TRBV18 and TRBJ1-4; no clear D. The length of the CDR3 is 14 residues. Germline CDR1 and CDR2: KGHSH and LQKENI. The germline V and J ends were trimmed by 4 bases and 8 bases, with 14 bases remaining between them. CDR3 DNA sequence: TGTGCCAGCTCACGGTCCACCGGCGGGGAAAAACTGTTTTTT. Residues: CASSRSTGGEKLFF.

The rearrangement joins TRBV7-2 to TRBJ1-1, with 8 bases fitting TRBD1. The CDR3 is 12 amino acids. Unmatched junction bases numbered 0, after V lost 6 bases and J lost 3 bases. Germline V gives CDR1 SGHTA, CDR2 FQGNSA. CDR3 DNA: TGTGCCAGCAGGACAGGGGACACTGAAGCTTTCTTT. Its translation is CASRTGDTEAFF.

J is TRBJ2-7 and V is TRBV18; D gene ambiguous. Germline-derived CDR1 and CDR2 are KGHSH and LQKENI. The length of the CDR3 is 14 residues. Trimming took off 2 bases at V and 0 bases at J, with 8 bases between the two ends. The CDR3 spells CASSPATGSYEQYF. The CDR3 nucleotides are TGTGCCAGCTCACCAGCCACGGGCTCCTACGAGCAGTACTTC.

This clone showed up just once. The rearrangement joins TRBV18 to TRBJ1-1, with D tentatively TRBD1 (5 bases). Trimming cost V 8 bases and J 4 bases, with 14 bases left between them. This CDR3 spans 13 amino acids. CDR1 KGHSH and CDR2 LQKENI come from the germline V gene. DNA for the CDR3: TGTGCCAGCACCGACCAGGGAAGCACTGAAGCTTTCTTT. Amino acid sequence: CASTDQGSTEAFF.

V and J are TRBV15 and TRBJ2-7; 9 bases match TRBD2. The CDR3 runs 17 residues. The junction had 12 bases not matched to a gene; V was cut back by 0 bases and J by 6 bases. Germline loops: CDR1 LNHNV, CDR2 YYDKDF (reference sequence). The CDR3 nucleotides read TGTGCCACCAGCAGAGATCACGCAAATAGCGGGGGTGCCGAGCAGTACTTC. This encodes CATSRDHANSGGAEQYF.

This clone was seen a single time. The V call is TRBV21-1, the J call TRBJ1-1; the table's D gene call, TRBD1, was not cross checked with the DNA. TRBV21-1 is a pseudogene. The CDR3 covers 15 residues. CDR3 region: CASSPRTGMNTEAFF. The CDR3 coding sequence is TGTGCCAGCAGCCCACGGACAGGGATGAACACTGAAGCTTTCTTT.

This chain uses TRBV4-1 with TRBJ2-2, with D uncertain. The germline gives CDR1 MGHRA, CDR2 YSYEKL. Trimming took 0 bases from V and 0 from J, leaving 8 bases between them. The CDR3 sequence is 16 residues long. The CDR3 coding sequence is TGCGCCAGCAGCCAAGATGCGGCAGCGAACACCGGGGAGCTGTTTTTT. As protein: CASSQDAAANTGELFF.

The chain is built from TRBV5-1 and TRBJ2-1; TRBD1 matches at 11 bases. Germline CDR1 reads SGHRS; CDR2 reads YFSETQ. V lost 0 bases and J lost 4; bases outside the gene matches: 6. There are 17 residues in the CDR3. Written as DNA, the CDR3 is TGCGCCAGCAGCTTGGCCCTGTGGGACAGGGGGTACAATGAGCAGTTCTTC. It encodes CASSLALWDRGYNEQFF.

This clone was seen only a few times. This chain joins TRBV6-5 and TRBJ2-7; 11 nucleotides align to TRBD1. This CDR3 spans 15 amino acids. Per the germline V gene, CDR1 is MNHEY and CDR2 is SVGAGI. V gave up 6 bases and J gave up 2 bases; unmatched junction bases: 6. The CDR3 coding sequence is TGTGCCAGCAGCTACCGGGACAGGGGGACCTACGAGCAGTACTTC. It yields the protein CASSYRDRGTYEQYF.

This chain links TRBV9 with TRBJ1-1; 9 nucleotides match TRBD1. V trimming: 6 bases; J trimming: 5 bases; junction bases outside the gene matches: 11. CDR3 length: 15 amino acids. The germline gives CDR1 SGDLS, CDR2 YYNGEE. CDR3 loop: CASTRTGATETEAFF. The CDR3 bases are TGTGCCAGCACCCGGACAGGGGCAACGGAGACTGAAGCTTTCTTT.